Below are 32 T cell receptor beta chains sequenced from a single sample in a study of human T cells and chemical hapten exposure. MiXCR, run by TCRdb on the RACE reads, gives a single entry per CDR3 protein. The data contain tens of thousands of distinct CDR3 sequences, 3% to 3.5% of them singletons. The time point: patch test 2, 6 weeks after DPC sensitization. As to treatment: therapeutic diphenylcyclopropenone sensitization with weekly scalp DPC. Sequenced material: whole blood, taken in connection with sensitization to the hapten diphenylcyclopropenone (DPC). The receptors were gathered from a man aged 40-50 years with alopecia areata. Some clones in this sample may be carry-over from other donors' samples.

This clonotype has a handful of counts. The chain has TRBV7-9 and TRBJ1-1; D is unclear. CDR3 length equals 15 residues. The V end lost 4 bases, the J end lost 4 bases, and 16 bases lay between the germline ends. The V gene's germline CDR1 is SEHNR and CDR2 FQNEAQ (reference sequence). The CDR3 bases are TGTGCCAGCAGCTCCTCTTTAGGGCCGGGCACTGAAGCTTTCTTT. It encodes CASSSSLGPGTEAFF.

This clonotype appeared many times. The chain uses TRBV7-9 and TRBJ1-1; a weak D match, TRBD1 (5 bases). This CDR3 spans 12 amino acids. CDR1 SEHNR and CDR2 FQNEAQ come from the germline V gene (reference sequence). Trimming took off 5 bases at V and 7 bases at J, with 11 bases between the two ends. CDR3 DNA sequence: TGTGCCAGCAGCCAGGGAAATTATGAAGCTTTCTTT. It codes for CASSQGNYEAFF.

This clonotype was observed many times. This chain connects TRBV3-1 to TRBJ2-7; 7 bases fit TRBD2. The CDR3 has 16 residues. Per germline, CDR1 LGHDT and CDR2 YNNKEL (reference sequence). The V gene end was trimmed by 0 bases and the J gene end by 5 bases; junction bases not matched to a gene: 10. The CDR3 nucleotides read TGTGCCAGCAGCCAAGATTGGAGGGAGGGCCTCGACGAGCAGTACTTC. It is translated as CASSQDWREGLDEQYF.

The chain couples TRBV10-3 to TRBJ2-7, with TRBD1 as a possible D gene (6 bases). This CDR3 is 14 amino acids long. CDR1 and CDR2 (germline): ENHRY, SYGVKD. V was shortened by 4 bases and J by 2 bases, with 12 bases between the two germline ends. CDR3 region: CAISVGTPPYEQYF. The CDR3 DNA follows: TGTGCCATCAGTGTTGGGACACCTCCCTACGAGCAGTACTTC.

This clonotype occurred many times. This chain links TRBV6-2 or TRBV6-3 with TRBJ2-5; 7 positions agree with TRBD1. With V trimmed by 4 bases and J by 7 bases, 6 bases remained unmatched. Per the germline V gene, CDR1 is MNHEY and CDR2 is SVGEGT. The CDR3 is 13 amino acids. The CDR3 loop reads CASSSTGAGTQYF. The CDR3 nucleotides are TGTGCCAGCAGTTCTACAGGGGCCGGGACCCAGTACTTC.

This clonotype was detected ten times or more. The gene calls are TRBV4-2 and TRBJ2-1; D is possibly TRBD1 (5 bases). This CDR3 is 14 amino acids long. Trimming cost V 1 base and J 8 bases, with 12 bases left between them. Germline V gives CDR1 LGHNA, CDR2 YNFKEQ. The CDR3 reads CASSQGDWGDEQFF. In DNA, the CDR3 is TGTGCCAGCAGCCAAGGGGATTGGGGCGATGAGCAGTTCTTC.

This clonotype was found many times. V is TRBV6-5 and J is TRBJ1-5, with D possibly being TRBD1 (5 bases). The CDR3 spans 13 residues. V was trimmed by 2 bases and J by 5 bases, leaving 7 bases between them. Germline-derived CDR1 and CDR2 are MNHEY and SVGAGI. For the CDR3, the DNA is TGTGCCAGCAGTTACGGGGGACATCAGCCCCAGCATTTT. Translating it yields CASSYGGHQPQHF.

The chain has TRBV5-4 and TRBJ1-1, with D perhaps matching TRBD1 (5 bases). The CDR3 spans 14 residues. Germline V gives CDR1 SGHNT, CDR2 YYREEE (reference sequence). V dropped 2 bases and J dropped 5 bases, with 13 bases sitting between them. For the CDR3, the DNA is TGTGCCAGCAGCTTAGTGGGGCCAGGGACTGAAGCTTTCTTT. Its protein is CASSLVGPGTEAFF.

In its sample, this clonotype was seen many times. V gene TRBV7-2 combines with J gene TRBJ2-2; 15 bases fit TRBD2. Germline trimming cut 0 bases from V and 5 bases from J; bases unmatched to any gene: 10. Germline values: CDR1 SGHTA, CDR2 FQGNSA. The CDR3 runs 20 residues. The CDR3 nucleotides are TGTGCCAGCAGCTTAGCCGTTGGACTAGCGGGAGGGGCGCGGACCGGGGAGCTGTTTTTT. Amino acids: CASSLAVGLAGGARTGELFF.

This clonotype was seen at least ten times. The chain joins TRBV2 to TRBJ2-3; 8 bases agree with TRBD1. J gave up 3 bases and V 7 bases, and 6 bases lay outside the gene matches. The CDR3 consists of 14 residues. Germline CDR1 SNHLY, CDR2 FYNNEI. CDR3 amino acids: CASNSGGWTDTQYF. The CDR3 nucleotides are TGTGCCAGCAACTCAGGGGGCTGGACAGATACGCAGTATTTT.

Ten or more counts support this clonotype. This CDR3 is CASSFGLGDTQYF. DNA for the CDR3: TGTGCCAGCAGCTTCGGGTTGGGGGATACGCAGTATTTT. This sequence joins TRBV7-9 and TRBJ2-3, with D uncertain. Germline V gives CDR1 SEHNR, CDR2 FQNEAQ (reference sequence). The V and J ends lost 3 bases and 6 bases respectively, with 10 bases between them. CDR3 length equals 13 residues.

The table lists this clonotype with many counts. Here the CDR3 DNA reads TGCGCCAGCAGCCCACCCCAGGGACTAGCGGCAGATACGCAGTATTTT. The encoded protein is CASSPPQGLAADTQYF. This chain links TRBV4-1 with TRBJ2-3, with 11 nucleotides matching TRBD2. The length of the CDR3 is 16 residues. V dropped 4 bases and J dropped 4; count of bases not matched to a gene: 7. Germline lookup yields CDR1 MGHRA and CDR2 YSYEKL.

In its sample, this clonotype was seen many times. V usage is TRBV5-1 and J usage is TRBJ2-1, with TRBD1 matching 11 bases. Trimming cost V 5 bases and J 6 bases; bases outside gene matches: 13. The CDR3 sequence is 17 residues long. CDR1 and CDR2 from the germline V gene are SGHRS and YFSETQ. This chain's CDR3 is CASRGQGALDVVNEQFF. The CDR3 nucleotides read TGCGCCAGCAGAGGACAGGGGGCACTAGATGTAGTCAATGAGCAGTTCTTC.

There are a few counts of this clonotype. The chain is built from TRBV6-5 and TRBJ1-2; D gene uncertain. This CDR3 region has 14 residues. Trimming stripped 1 base from V and 4 bases from J, with 10 bases between. Germline values: CDR1 MNHEY, CDR2 SVGAGI. CDR3 in amino acids: CASSYLGSIYGYTF. CDR3 in DNA: TGTGCCAGCAGTTACTTGGGGTCGATCTATGGCTACACCTTC.

This clonotype was counted at least ten times. The J gene is TRBJ2-5, the V gene TRBV2; 9 bases line up with TRBD1. V dropped 6 bases and J dropped 5; count of bases not matched to a gene: 4. The CDR3 has 13 amino acids. In germline, CDR1 is SNHLY, CDR2 FYNNEI. CDR3 sequence (DNA): TGTGCCAGCAGACATGGACAGGGGGAGACCCAGTACTTC. This translates into CASRHGQGETQYF. Using reference TRBV2 and TRBJ2-5 for the parts outside the CDR3, the full variable domain is EPEVTQTPSHQVTQMGQEVILRCVPISNHLYFYWYRQILGQKVEFLVSFYNNEISEKSEIFDDQFSVERPDGSNFTLKIRSTKLEDSAMYFCASRHGQGETQYFGPGTRLLVL.

The chain has TRBV2 and TRBJ2-6; TRBD2 is a possible D gene (6 bases). Trimming pared 3 bases from V and 3 bases from J, leaving 15 bases between. This CDR3 contains 17 residues. Germline V gene data show CDR1 as SNHLY and CDR2 as FYNNEI. The CDR3 reads CASSEGGSIRGANVLTF. In nucleotides, the CDR3 is TGTGCCAGCAGTGAGGGGGGTTCCATACGTGGGGCCAACGTCCTGACTTTC.

As regards this clonotype: A much larger clone lies one base from this, so it may be a read error. The rearrangement uses TRBV5-4 and TRBJ2-7, with D perhaps matching TRBD2 (6 bases). The CDR3 is 15 amino acids. With 4 bases removed from V and 5 bases from J, the gap between germline ends came to 19 bases. CDR1 and CDR2 from the germline V gene are SGHNT and YYREEE (reference sequence). In DNA, the CDR3 is TGTGCCAGCAGCGCACCCCTATCGGGAGTCAACGAGCAGTACTTC. Its translation: CASSAPLSGVNEQYF. The full variable domain, its missing parts supplied by reference TRBV5-4 and TRBJ2-7, is ETGVTQSPTHLIKTRGQQVTLRCSSQSGHNTVSWYQQALGQGPQFIFQYYREEENGRGNFPPRFSGLQFPNYSSELNVNALELDDSALYLCASSAPLSGVNEQYFGPGTRLTVT.

This clonotype was seen repeatedly, ten times or more. The chain employs TRBV7-3 and TRBJ2-3; D is ambiguous. Germline CDR1 is SGHTA and CDR2 is FQGTGA. V gave up 5 bases and J gave up 0 bases, with 9 bases separating them. The CDR3 consists of 14 residues. CDR3 nucleotide sequence: TGTGCCAGCAGCGAAAATGGGAGCACAGATACGCAGTATTTT. Its translation: CASSENGSTDTQYF.

This clonotype was found many times. The chain recombines TRBV12-3 or TRBV12-4 with TRBJ1-5; D possibly corresponds to TRBD1 (5 bases). This CDR3 spans 14 amino acids. Trimming pared 5 bases from V and 7 bases from J, leaving 15 bases between. The CDR3 DNA follows: TGTGCCAGCAGTGAGGGGTGGTCGGGGCAGCCCCAGCATTTT. This encodes CASSEGWSGQPQHF.

This clonotype was detected many times. The chain joins TRBV2 to TRBJ1-4; TRBD1 aligns across 9 bases. The CDR3 is 14 amino acids. CDR1 is SNHLY, CDR2 FYNNEI, per germline. Trimming removed 7 bases from V and 7 bases from J; junction bases left unmatched: 7. The CDR3 spells CASISDRGREKLFF. The CDR3 nucleotides are TGTGCCAGCATTTCGGACAGGGGCCGTGAAAAACTGTTTTTT.

This clonotype was found many times. The chain recombines TRBV12-3 or TRBV12-4 with TRBJ2-1; TRBD2 matches 13 bases. The CDR3 is made up of 16 amino acids. The ends lost 7 bases at V and 5 bases at J; junction bases unmatched: 8. For the CDR3, the DNA is TGTGCCAGCATAATCGGACTAGCGGGGGCCAACAATGAGCAGTTCTTC. This codes for CASIIGLAGANNEQFF.

The rearrangement uses TRBV5-1 and TRBJ2-1; 11 bases are a match to TRBD2. CDR3 length: 15 residues. V lost 5 bases to trimming and J lost 7 bases; unmatched junction nucleotides: 8. Germline V gives CDR1 SGHRS, CDR2 YFSETQ. The DNA for the CDR3 is TGCGCCAGCAGACTAGGTAGCGGGAGGGTAAATGAGCAGTTCTTC. It codes for CASRLGSGRVNEQFF.

This clonotype was counted many times. The chain is built from TRBV29-1 and TRBJ2-7, with D possibly TRBD2 on 5 matching bases. There are 11 residues in the CDR3. Trimming took 7 bases from V and 2 from J, leaving 9 bases between them. CDR1 and CDR2 (germline): SQVTM, ANQGSEA. The CDR3 reads CSGTGAYEQYF. The CDR3 bases are TGCAGCGGGACTGGTGCCTACGAGCAGTACTTC.

This clonotype was counted ten times or more. The chain has TRBV7-8 and TRBJ2-1; the D gene is possibly TRBD2 (6 bases). CDR1 is SGHVS and CDR2 is FQNEAQ in the germline V gene. The ends were cut back, 7 bases at V and 1 base at J, with 11 bases in the middle. The CDR3 is 14 residues long. The CDR3 nucleotides read TGTGCCAGCATTTCGGAGGGGTCCTACAATGAGCAGTTCTTC. Translating it yields CASISEGSYNEQFF.

In its sample, this clonotype was seen many times. The J gene is TRBJ2-2, the V gene TRBV6-5; possible D gene TRBD2, 5 bases. The V end lost 6 bases, the J end lost 5 bases, and 13 bases lay between the germline ends. Per the germline V gene, CDR1 is MNHEY and CDR2 is SVGAGI. The CDR3 totals 14 residues. The CDR3 DNA sequence: TGTGCCAGCAGGAGGGCTAGGAGAACCGGGGAGCTGTTTTTT. Protein product: CASRRARRTGELFF.

This clonotype was recorded at least ten times. The V call is TRBV12-3 or TRBV12-4, the J call TRBJ2-1; perhaps TRBD2 as D (6 bases). The germline V and J ends were trimmed by 11 bases and 7 bases, with 12 bases remaining between them. The CDR3 totals 11 residues. DNA for the CDR3: TGTGCCGGGGGGAGTTGGAATGAGCAGTTCTTC. Translated: CAGGSWNEQFF.

This clonotype was seen ten or more times. CDR3 in amino acids: CASSLGLATNEKLFF. The CDR3 coding sequence is TGTGCCAGCAGTTTAGGTCTCGCAACTAATGAAAAACTGTTTTTT. This rearrangement joins TRBV12-3 or TRBV12-4 to TRBJ1-4; no clear D. Trimming stripped 1 base from V and 0 bases from J, with 6 bases between. The CDR3 loop spans 15 amino acids.

This clonotype came up many times. This chain uses TRBV28 with TRBJ2-5; 9 bases are shared with TRBD2. V lost 0 bases, J lost 2 bases, and 7 bases stayed unmatched. Germline V gene lookup returns CDR1 MDHEN and CDR2 SYDVKM. The CDR3 totals 17 residues. The CDR3 spells CASSLWPSGAQQETQYF. The CDR3 DNA is TGTGCCAGCAGTTTATGGCCTAGCGGGGCACAGCAAGAGACCCAGTACTTC.

A few counts support this clonotype. The rearrangement uses TRBV7-2 and TRBJ2-1, with 15 bases that match TRBD2. Germline V lookup: CDR1 SGHTA, CDR2 FQGNSA. Trimming cost V 1 base and J 7 bases; bases outside gene matches: 2. This CDR3 has 16 amino acids. The DNA of the CDR3 is TGTGCCAGCAGCTTAGAGGGGACTAGCGGGAGGAATGAGCAGTTCTTC. Translated, it gives CASSLEGTSGRNEQFF. Complete variable domain (other parts from reference TRBV7-2 and TRBJ2-1): GAGVSQSPSNKVTEKGKDVELRCDPISGHTALYWYRQSLGQGLEFLIYFQGNSAPDKSGLPSDRFSAERTGGSVSTLTIQRTQQEDSAVYLCASSLEGTSGRNEQFFGPGTRLTVL.

This clonotype showed up many times. CDR3 sequence: CASGSFLTSSYEQYF. Here the CDR3 DNA reads TGTGCCAGCGGATCGTTTTTGACCTCCTCCTACGAGCAGTACTTC. The chain recombines TRBV27 with TRBJ2-7; no clear D gene. Trimming stripped 8 bases from V and 0 bases from J, with 17 bases between. CDR1 is MNHEY, CDR2 SMNVEV, per germline (reference sequence). This CDR3 is 15 amino acids long.

This clonotype was detected many times. J is TRBJ2-5 and V is TRBV3-1; no definite D call. CDR3 size: 19 residues. V lost 4 bases to trimming and J lost 5 bases, with 29 bases between them. Germline assignment: CDR1 LGHDT and CDR2 YNNKEL (reference sequence). CDR3 loop: CASSLKGARAFGLWETQYF. DNA for the CDR3: TGTGCCAGCAGCCTTAAGGGCGCGCGAGCTTTTGGTCTCTGGGAGACCCAGTACTTC.

This clonotype was seen many times. The J gene is TRBJ2-7, the V gene TRBV3-1, with D maybe TRBD2 (6 bases). Germline V gene sequence: CDR1 LGHDT, CDR2 YNNKEL (reference sequence). The ends were cut back, 4 bases at V and 3 bases at J, with 13 bases in the middle. The CDR3 extends over 14 amino acids. CDR3 sequence reads: CASSPGLSIYEQYF. CDR3 coding DNA: TGTGCCAGCAGCCCGGGACTGTCAATCTACGAGCAGTACTTC.